The T cell receptor (beta chain) under discussion was sequenced for a study of cytomegalovirus exposure and HLA in healthy donors. Germline CDR1 reads MDHEN; CDR2 reads SYDVKM. The CDR3 runs 13 residues. The study ran its PCR with 60 Vbeta and 13 Jbeta primers. TCRdb keeps only in-frame clones here, not all; method: immunoSEQ multiplex PCR. Its listing shows some 110,000 clones. In the case of this clone: One end of the junction does not line up with germline, which may come from a read error.

The sample taken for sequencing was PBMCs. This chain connects TRBV28 to TRBJ2-3; the D is unclear. The sequence came from a man between 40 and 49 years old in good health and CMV-seropositive. Written as DNA, the CDR3 is TGTGCCGGCAGTCTAGACAGCACAGATACGCAGTATTTT. Residues: CAGSLDSTDTQYF.